Below, one T cell receptor beta chain is given with its context. Its specificity is not known. TCRdb keeps only in-frame clones here, not all; method: immunoSEQ multiplex PCR. The sample gives 20,000 to 25,000 clones, approximately 90% of which show up once; around a tenth is in the top ten. Between the trimmed V and J ends, which lost 0 bases and 7 bases, there was a span of 13 bases. Germline V lookup: CDR1 LNHNV, CDR2 YYDKDF (reference sequence). CDR3 length: 16 residues. These data come from a study of OX40 agonist ivuxolimab in advanced cancers. Across the whole study: Intravenous ivuxolimab at 0.01 to 10 mg/kg was given to patients every 2 weeks. General observations from the study: Mean expanded clone counts were higher in CD8+ than CD4+ T cells.

This material consisted of CD4+ or CD8+ T cells sorted from blood, taken in a trial of the OX40 agonist ivuxolimab. This receptor was taken from an adult with an advanced solid tumor such as melanoma, head and neck, liver or kidney cancer. The chain combines TRBV15 with TRBJ1-6, with a possible D match to TRBD1 (5 bases). The CDR3 region is CATSRDQGTENSPLHF. In nucleotides, the CDR3 is TGTGCCACCAGCAGAGATCAAGGGACGGAGAATTCACCCCTCCACTTT.